This is a list of T cell receptor beta chains from one sample in a study of blood T cell repertoires in COVID-19. Here immunoSEQ multiplex PCR was the method, and the copy in TCRdb shows in-frame clones only, minus some. The table records about 400,000 clones, 70% to 90% of them present only once. Sequenced: PBMCs or T cells enriched from blood (not recorded which). The receptors here all came from a woman aged 25 to 39 with acute COVID-19. Each CDR3 is given with its conserved first and last residue. Fields, in order: J gene, clone size, V gene, D gene, CDR3 DNA, CDR3 protein. D genes are given only for firm matches. Rows give clone size only sometimes, using once, few, many, or a class for an expanded clone.

TRBJ1-2	.	TRBV15	.	TGTGCCACCAGCAGAGCGGGGATCGGCTACACCTTC	CATSRAGIGYTF
TRBJ2-6	.	TRBV19	.	TGTGCCAGTAGTGTTACAGGGTTCGGGGCCAACGTCCTGACTTTC	CASSVTGFGANVLTF
TRBJ2-1	.	TRBV7-9	TRBD2	TGTGCCGGACGCAGCCCGGGGGGGAATAGTGAGCAGTTCTTC	CAGRSPGGNSEQFF
TRBJ1-5	.	TRBV6-5	TRBD1	TGTGCCAGCAGTCGACAGGGTGATCAGCCCCAGCATTTT	CASSRQGDQPQHF
TRBJ2-1	.	TRBV24-1	.	TGTGCCACCAGTGAAGCGATATACAATGAGCAGTTCTTC	CATSEAIYNEQFF
TRBJ1-5	.	TRBV2	.	TGTGCCAGCGCGCTTTTCAATCAGCCCCAGCATTTT	CASALFNQPQHF
TRBJ2-7	.	TRBV10-1	TRBD1	TGCGCCAGCTCTCTCTCCGGGACAGGGAACGAGCAGTACTTC	CASSLSGTGNEQYF
TRBJ1-5	few	TRBV18	TRBD1	TGTGCCAGCTCACCCACAGGGGCGGTTCAGCCCCAGCATTTT	CASSPTGAVQPQHF
TRBJ2-3	.	TRBV5-1	TRBD2	TGCGCCAGCAGTTCGAGCGGGGCTAGCACAGATACGCAGTATTTT	CASSSSGASTDTQYF
TRBJ2-7	.	TRBV7-9	TRBD2	TGTGCCAGCAGCACCCGGACTAGCGGGGGCACCGAGCAGTACTTC	CASSTRTSGGTEQYF
TRBJ2-2	.	TRBV18	.	TGTGCCAGCTCACAAACTAACACCGGGGAGCTGTTTTTT	CASSQTNTGELFF
TRBJ1-5	.	TRBV7-9	TRBD1	TGTGCCAGCAGCTTAGTGGTGACGGCAGGGGGCGACCTCAATCAGCCCCAGCATTTT	CASSLVVTAGGDLNQPQHF
TRBJ1-5	.	TRBV10-1	.	TGCGCCAGCAGTGATTCTCGGGGTCAGCCCCAGCATTTT	CASSDSRGQPQHF
TRBJ2-7	.	TRBV19	.	TGTGCCAGTAGTATAGGGGGGGGGCGGATCTACGAGCAGTACTTC	CASSIGGGRIYEQYF
TRBJ2-3	.	TRBV7-3	TRBD2	TGTGCCAGCAGCACCGGGACTAGCGGGGATACGCAGTATTTT	CASSTGTSGDTQYF
TRBJ1-1	.	TRBV19	.	TGTGCCAGTAGTATCGAGAGTGTGAACGCTGAAGCTTTCTTT	CASSIESVNAEAFF
TRBJ2-7	.	TRBV2	TRBD2	TGTGCCAGCATGGGGGGGGAGACGTACGAGCAGTACTTC	CASMGGETYEQYF
TRBJ1-1	.	TRBV3-1/TRBV3-2	.	TGTGCCAGCAGCCTGGACGGTAGCGGGGACACTGAAGCTTTCTTT	CASSLDGSGDTEAFF
TRBJ1-2	.	TRBV3-1/TRBV3-2	TRBD1	TGTGCCAGCAGCCAAGACCGGGACAGTCTACCTATAAACTATGGCTACACCTTC	CASSQDRDSLPINYGYTF
TRBJ2-2	few	TRBV7-8	.	TGTGCCAGCAGCTTAGTAGCGGCGCACGGGGAGCTGTTTTTT	CASSLVAAHGELFF
TRBJ1-1	few	TRBV5-1	.	TGCGCCAGCAGCTTGGAGCCCTTTGGTCGGAACACTGAAGCTTTCTTT	CASSLEPFGRNTEAFF
TRBJ2-2	few	TRBV6-5	.	TGTGCCAGCACGTTAACGGGGAACACCGGGGAGCTGTTTTTT	CASTLTGNTGELFF
TRBJ2-5	.	TRBV3-1/TRBV3-2	.	TGTGCCAGCAGCCTTTACAGGGTTAAGACCCAGTACTTC	CASSLYRVKTQYF
TRBJ1-2	once	TRBV6-6	.	TGTGCCAGCAGCAGGACAGCCCTGGCTAACTATGGCTACACCTTC	CASSRTALANYGYTF
TRBJ1-4	.	TRBV3-1/TRBV3-2	TRBD1	TGTGCCAGCAGCCAAGAGGTTAGAGGACAGGGGGGTGAAAAACTGTTTTTT	CASSQEVRGQGGEKLFF
TRBJ2-3	.	TRBV7-2	TRBD2	TGTGCCAGCAGCTTAGGCGGGGGGGCCGGGAAAGATACGCAGTATTTT	CASSLGGGAGKDTQYF
TRBJ1-1	once	TRBV6-5	.	TGTGCCAGCAGTTACTCCGGGGAGATGAACACTGAAGCTTTCTTT	CASSYSGEMNTEAFF
TRBJ2-7	.	TRBV28	.	TGTGCCAGCAGTTTGGGGGGTAGCGACGAGCAGTACTTC	CASSLGGSDEQYF
TRBJ1-1	.	TRBV7-3	.	TGTGCCAGCAGCTTCAGGTTTGGAACTGAAGCTTTCTTT	CASSFRFGTEAFF
TRBJ2-7	.	TRBV9	.	TGTGCCAGCAGCGTAACCGGGATTTCCTACGAGCAGTACTTC	CASSVTGISYEQYF
TRBJ2-1	.	TRBV5-1	TRBD1	TGCGCCAGCAGCGCCGGACAGGCCAACTACAATGAGCAGTTCTTC	CASSAGQANYNEQFF
TRBJ1-5	.	TRBV19	.	TGTGCCAGTAGCGATAGGGCAGGGGCCTCTTCTCCCCAGCATTTT	CASSDRAGASSPQHF
TRBJ1-2	.	TRBV9	TRBD1	TGTGCCAGCAGCGTAGAACCTGACAGGGCGGGAGGTATGATTAACTATGGCTACACCTTC	CASSVEPDRAGGMINYGYTF
TRBJ1-1	.	TRBV7-8	.	TGTGCCAGCAGCTCCTTTGGGGGGGACGCTTTCTTT	CASSSFGGDAFF
TRBJ1-2	once	TRBV6-5	.	TGTGCCAGTTCGGGGACACGGAACTATGGCTACACCTTC	CASSGTRNYGYTF
TRBJ2-1	.	TRBV15	TRBD2	TGTGCCACCAGTGAAGCGGGGGCCTCCTACAATGAGCAGTTCTTC	CATSEAGASYNEQFF
TRBJ1-2	.	TRBV19	.	TGTGCCAGTAGTAGCCGACAGACAACATATGGCTACACCTTC	CASSSRQTTYGYTF
TRBJ2-1	.	TRBV6-6	.	TGTGCCAGCAGTTACTCGACAGGCGAGTACAATGAGCAGTTCTTC	CASSYSTGEYNEQFF
TRBJ2-7	.	TRBV14	.	TGTGCCAGCAGCCAAGCGCAACCCGGCTCCTACGAGCAGTACTTC	CASSQAQPGSYEQYF
TRBJ1-1	.	TRBV7-2	.	TGTGCCAGCAGCTTAGCAGGGGGTAGGACTGAAGCTTTCTTT	CASSLAGGRTEAFF
TRBJ2-3	few	TRBV4-2	TRBD2	TGTGCCAGCAGCCAAGCTGCTAGCGGGGGGGCCGAAGATACGCAGTATTTT	CASSQAASGGAEDTQYF
TRBJ2-5	.	TRBV9	.	TGTGCCAGCAGCGCCCTTGGGGCGACGTCGGAGACCCAGTACTTC	CASSALGATSETQYF
TRBJ2-7	once	TRBV7-2	TRBD2	TGTGCCAGCAGCCCTCTTAGCGGGGGGGGCTCCTACGAGCAGTACTTC	CASSPLSGGGSYEQYF
TRBJ1-5	.	TRBV18	.	TGTGCCAGCTCACCGTCGGGGTATCAGCCCCAGCATTTT	CASSPSGYQPQHF
TRBJ1-1	.	TRBV29-1	TRBD1	TGCAGCGTTGGGGACAGGGCGAACACTGAAGCTTTCTTT	CSVGDRANTEAFF
TRBJ1-1	.	TRBV5-1	TRBD1	TGCGCCAGCAGCCGTGGACAGGGTGTGAACACTGAAGCTTTCTTT	CASSRGQGVNTEAFF
TRBJ1-2	.	TRBV19	.	TGTGCCAGTAGTTCCACCAACCAACGACAGGCCCACGGCTATGGCTACACCTTC	CASSSTNQRQAHGYGYTF
TRBJ2-2	.	TRBV28	.	TGTGCCAGCAGTCCACCCAGGGCGAACACCGGGGAGCTGTTTTTT	CASSPPRANTGELFF
TRBJ2-7	.	TRBV19	TRBD1	TGTGCCACCCGGGACAGGGGAGCCTACGAGCAGTACTTC	CATRDRGAYEQYF
TRBJ1-5	.	TRBV30	.	TGTGCCTGGAGTGTAGGTTTGACTCCTAATCAGCCCCAGCATTTT	CAWSVGLTPNQPQHF
TRBJ2-3	.	TRBV28	TRBD1	TGTGCCAGCAGCCTGGGACAGACAGATACGCAGTATTTT	CASSLGQTDTQYF
TRBJ2-7	.	TRBV4-2	TRBD1	TGTGCCAGCAGCCAGACCCTACAGGGGAATCCCTACGAGCAGTACTTC	CASSQTLQGNPYEQYF
TRBJ1-5	.	TRBV2	TRBD1	TGTGCCAGCAGTAGGGACAGATCCTATCAGCCCCAGCATTTT	CASSRDRSYQPQHF
TRBJ1-6	.	TRBV19	TRBD1	TGTGCCAGTAGTATGCCGGCAGGGGGCTTTCGGAATTCACCCCTCCACTTT	CASSMPAGGFRNSPLHF
TRBJ2-1	.	TRBV4-1	.	TGCGCCAGCAGCCAAGGGTCAGCGTACACCTCCTACAATGAGCAGTTCTTC	CASSQGSAYTSYNEQFF
TRBJ1-3	few	TRBV4-2	.	TGTGCCAGCAGCCAGGAAGGGGGTACTGGAAACACCATATATTTT	CASSQEGGTGNTIYF
TRBJ2-1	.	TRBV10-3	TRBD2	TGTGCCATCAGCGGGGGGGGGACATACAATGAGCAGTTCTTC	CAISGGGTYNEQFF
TRBJ1-1	once	TRBV19	.	TGTGCCACCGTCTCGTCCCGCACTGAAGCTTTCTTT	CATVSSRTEAFF
TRBJ2-1	.	TRBV5-1	.	TGCGCCAGCAGCTTTGGAGGGTACAATGAGCAGTTCTTC	CASSFGGYNEQFF
TRBJ1-1	.	TRBV3-1/TRBV3-2	.	TGTGCAAGTAAGATAGGGGGCACTGAAGCTTTCTTT	CASKIGGTEAFF